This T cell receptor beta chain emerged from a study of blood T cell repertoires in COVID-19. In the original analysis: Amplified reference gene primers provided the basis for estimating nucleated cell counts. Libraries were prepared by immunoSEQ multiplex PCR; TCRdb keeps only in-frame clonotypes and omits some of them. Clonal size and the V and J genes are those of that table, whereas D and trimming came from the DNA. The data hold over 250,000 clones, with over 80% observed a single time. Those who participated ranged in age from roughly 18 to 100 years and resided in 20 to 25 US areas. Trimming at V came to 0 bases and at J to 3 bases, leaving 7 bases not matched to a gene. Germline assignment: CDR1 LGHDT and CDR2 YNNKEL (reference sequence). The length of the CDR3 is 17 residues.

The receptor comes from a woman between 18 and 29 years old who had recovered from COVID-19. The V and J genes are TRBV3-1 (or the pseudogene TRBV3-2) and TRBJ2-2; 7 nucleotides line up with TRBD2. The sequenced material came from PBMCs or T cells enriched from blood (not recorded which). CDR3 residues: CASSQDWLAADTGELFF. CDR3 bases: TGTGCCAGCAGCCAAGATTGGCTAGCGGCGGACACCGGGGAGCTGTTTTTT.